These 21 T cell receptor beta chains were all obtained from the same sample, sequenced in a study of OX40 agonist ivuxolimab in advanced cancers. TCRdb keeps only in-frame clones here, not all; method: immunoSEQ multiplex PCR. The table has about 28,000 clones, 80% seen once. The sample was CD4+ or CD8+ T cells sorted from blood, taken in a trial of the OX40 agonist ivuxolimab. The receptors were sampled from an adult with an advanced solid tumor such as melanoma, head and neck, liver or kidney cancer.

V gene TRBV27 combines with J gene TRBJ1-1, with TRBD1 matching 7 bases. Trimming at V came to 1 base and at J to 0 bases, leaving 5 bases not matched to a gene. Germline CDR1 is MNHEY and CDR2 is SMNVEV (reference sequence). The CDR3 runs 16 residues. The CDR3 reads CASSLLGGGMNTEAFF. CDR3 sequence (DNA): TGTGCCAGCAGTTTATTAGGGGGCGGCATGAACACTGAAGCTTTCTTT.

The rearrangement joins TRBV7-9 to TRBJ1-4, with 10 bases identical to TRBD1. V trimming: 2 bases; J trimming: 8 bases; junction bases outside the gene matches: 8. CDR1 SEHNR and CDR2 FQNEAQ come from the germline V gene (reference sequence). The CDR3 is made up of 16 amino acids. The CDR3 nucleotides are TGTGCCAGCAGCTTAAGGTGGGGACAGGGGACGGAAAAACTGTTTTTT. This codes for CASSLRWGQGTEKLFF.

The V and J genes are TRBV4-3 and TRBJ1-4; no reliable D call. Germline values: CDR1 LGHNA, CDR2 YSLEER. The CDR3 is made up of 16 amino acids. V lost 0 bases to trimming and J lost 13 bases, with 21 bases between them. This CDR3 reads CASSQDLTSRTGRLFF. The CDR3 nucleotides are TGCGCCAGCAGCCAAGATCTTACTTCCCGGACGGGAAGACTGTTTTTT.

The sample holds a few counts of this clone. The CDR3 bases are TGTGCCAGCACGGAGCAGACTATGGCCGGGGAGCTGTTTTTT. Translating it yields CASTEQTMAGELFF. The chain recombines TRBV2 with TRBJ2-2; maybe TRBD2 (5 bases). The V end was cut by 7 bases, the J end by 6 bases, with 15 bases between. The CDR3 runs to 14 residues. From germline, CDR1 is SNHLY and CDR2 FYNNEI.

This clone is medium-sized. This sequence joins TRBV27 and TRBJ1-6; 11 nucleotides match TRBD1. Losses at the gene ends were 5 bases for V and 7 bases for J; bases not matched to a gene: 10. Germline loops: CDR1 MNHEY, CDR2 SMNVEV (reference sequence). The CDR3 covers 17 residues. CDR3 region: CASSDPGTGGINSPLHF. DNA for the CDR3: TGTGCCAGCAGTGACCCCGGGACAGGGGGGATAAATTCACCCCTCCACTTT.

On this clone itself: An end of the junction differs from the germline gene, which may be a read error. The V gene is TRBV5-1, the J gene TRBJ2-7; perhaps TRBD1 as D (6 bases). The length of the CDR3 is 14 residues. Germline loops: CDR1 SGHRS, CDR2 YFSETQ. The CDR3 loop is CASTLDSRSYEQYF. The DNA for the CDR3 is TGTGCCAGCACCCTGGACAGCCGATCCTACGAGCAGTACTTC.

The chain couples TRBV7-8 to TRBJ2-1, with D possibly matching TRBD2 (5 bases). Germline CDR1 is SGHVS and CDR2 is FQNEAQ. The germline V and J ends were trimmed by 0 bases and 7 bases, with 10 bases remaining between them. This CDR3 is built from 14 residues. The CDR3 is CASSLAQLENEQFF. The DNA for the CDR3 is TGTGCCAGCAGCTTAGCGCAACTAGAAAATGAGCAGTTCTTC.

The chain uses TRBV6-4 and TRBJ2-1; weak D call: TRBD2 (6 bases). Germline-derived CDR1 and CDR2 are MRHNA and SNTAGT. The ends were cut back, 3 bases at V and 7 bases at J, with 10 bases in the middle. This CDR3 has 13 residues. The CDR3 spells CASSDEEGNEQFF. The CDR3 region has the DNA TGTGCCAGCAGTGATGAGGAGGGGAATGAGCAGTTCTTC.

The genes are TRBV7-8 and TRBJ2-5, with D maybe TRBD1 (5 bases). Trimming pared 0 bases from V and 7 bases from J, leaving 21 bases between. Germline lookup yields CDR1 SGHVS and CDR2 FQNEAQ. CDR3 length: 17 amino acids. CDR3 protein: CASSLAQPDRVVGTQYF. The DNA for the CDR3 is TGTGCCAGCAGCTTAGCCCAGCCCGACAGAGTGGTAGGGACCCAGTACTTC. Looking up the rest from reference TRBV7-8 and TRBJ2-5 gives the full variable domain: GAGVSQSPRYKVAKRGQDVALRCDPISGHVSLFWYQQALGQGPEFLTYFQNEAQLDKSGLPSDRFFAERPEGSVSTLKIQRTQQEDSAVYLCASSLAQPDRVVGTQYFGPGTRLLVL.

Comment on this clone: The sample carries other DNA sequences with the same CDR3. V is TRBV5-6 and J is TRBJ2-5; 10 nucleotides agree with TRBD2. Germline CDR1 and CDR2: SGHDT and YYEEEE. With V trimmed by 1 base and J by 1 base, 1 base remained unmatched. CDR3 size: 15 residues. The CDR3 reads CASSLTSGAQETQYF. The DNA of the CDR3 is TGTGCCAGCAGCTTGACTAGCGGGGCCCAAGAGACCCAGTACTTC.

CDR3: CASSDSASVISYEQYF. CDR3 nucleotide sequence: TGTGCCAGCAGCGATTCTGCGAGTGTAATATCCTACGAGCAGTACTTC. The chain has TRBV2 and TRBJ2-7; D unclear. The CDR3 spans 16 residues. Germline loops: CDR1 SNHLY, CDR2 FYNNEI. Trimming shortened V by 6 bases and J by 1 base, and 19 bases separated the two germline ends.

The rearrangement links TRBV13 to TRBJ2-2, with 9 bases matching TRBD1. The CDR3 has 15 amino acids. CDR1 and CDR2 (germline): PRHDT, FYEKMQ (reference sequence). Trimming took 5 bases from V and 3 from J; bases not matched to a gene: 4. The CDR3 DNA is TGTGCCAGCAGCCCCTGGACAGGGGACACCGGGGAGCTGTTTTTT. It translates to CASSPWTGDTGELFF.

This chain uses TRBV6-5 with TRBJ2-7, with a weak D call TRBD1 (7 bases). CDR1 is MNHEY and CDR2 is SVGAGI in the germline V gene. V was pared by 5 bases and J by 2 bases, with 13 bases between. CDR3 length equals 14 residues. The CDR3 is CASSTQGGAYEQYF. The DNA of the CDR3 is TGTGCCAGCAGTACCCAGGGGGGAGCCTACGAGCAGTACTTC.

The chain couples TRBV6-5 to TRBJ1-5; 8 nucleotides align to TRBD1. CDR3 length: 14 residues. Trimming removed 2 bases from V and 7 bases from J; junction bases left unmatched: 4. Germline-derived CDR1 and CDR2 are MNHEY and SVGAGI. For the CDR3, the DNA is TGTGCCAGCAGTTACACTGACAGGGGCCAGCCCCAGCATTTT. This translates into CASSYTDRGQPQHF.

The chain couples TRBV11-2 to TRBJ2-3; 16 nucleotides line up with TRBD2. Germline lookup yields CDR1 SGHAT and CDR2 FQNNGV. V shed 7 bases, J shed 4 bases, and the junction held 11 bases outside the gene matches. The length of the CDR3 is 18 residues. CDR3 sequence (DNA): TGTGCCAGCATCGAGCCCGGGACTAGCGGGGGGGCTTCAGATACGCAGTATTTT. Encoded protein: CASIEPGTSGGASDTQYF.

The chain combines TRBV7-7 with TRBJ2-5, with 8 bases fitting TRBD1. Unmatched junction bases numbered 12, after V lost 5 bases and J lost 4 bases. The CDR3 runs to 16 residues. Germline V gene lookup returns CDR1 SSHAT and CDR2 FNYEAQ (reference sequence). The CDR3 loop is CASSTRTGLSVETQYF. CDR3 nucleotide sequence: TGTGCCAGCAGCACCCGGACAGGGTTAAGTGTAGAGACCCAGTACTTC. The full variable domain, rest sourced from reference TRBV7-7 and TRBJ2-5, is GAGVSQSPRYKVTKRGQDVTLRCDPISSHATLYWYQQALGQGPEFLTYFNYEAQPDKSGLPSDRFSAERPEGSISTLTIQRTEQRDSAMYRCASSTRTGLSVETQYFGPGTRLLVL.

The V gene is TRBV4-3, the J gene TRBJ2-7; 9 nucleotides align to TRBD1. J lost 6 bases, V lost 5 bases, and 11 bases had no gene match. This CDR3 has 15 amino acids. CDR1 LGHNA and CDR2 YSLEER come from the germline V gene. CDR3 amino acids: CASSDPGQGRGEQYF. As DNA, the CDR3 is TGCGCCAGCAGCGACCCCGGACAGGGGAGGGGCGAGCAGTACTTC.

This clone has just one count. The CDR3 DNA sequence: TGCAGTGTGAAGCTTGATGAAAAACTGTTTTTT. It translates to CSVKLDEKLFF. The rearrangement joins TRBV20-1 to TRBJ1-4; D is unresolved. Germline V gene sequence: CDR1 DFQATT, CDR2 SNEGSKA (reference sequence). This CDR3 spans 11 amino acids. The ends were cut back, 7 bases at V and 6 bases at J, with 9 bases in the middle.

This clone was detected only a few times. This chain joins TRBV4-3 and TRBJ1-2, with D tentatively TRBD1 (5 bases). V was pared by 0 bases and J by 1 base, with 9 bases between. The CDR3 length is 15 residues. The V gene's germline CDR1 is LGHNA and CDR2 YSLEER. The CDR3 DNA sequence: TGCGCCAGCAGCCAAGAGTGGAGGGGTAACTATGGCTACACCTTC. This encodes CASSQEWRGNYGYTF.

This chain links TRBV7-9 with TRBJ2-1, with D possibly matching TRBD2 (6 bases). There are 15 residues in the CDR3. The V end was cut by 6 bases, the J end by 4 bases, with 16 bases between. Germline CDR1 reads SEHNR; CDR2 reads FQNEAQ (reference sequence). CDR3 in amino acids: CASSSGTGVYNEQFF. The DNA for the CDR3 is TGTGCCAGCAGTTCCGGGACTGGAGTTTACAATGAGCAGTTCTTC.

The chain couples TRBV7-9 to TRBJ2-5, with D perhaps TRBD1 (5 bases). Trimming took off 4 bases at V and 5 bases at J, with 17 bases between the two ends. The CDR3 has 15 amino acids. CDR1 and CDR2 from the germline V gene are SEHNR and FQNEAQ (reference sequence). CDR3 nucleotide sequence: TGTGCCAGCAGCTCCACTGATACAGGTTATGAGACCCAGTACTTC. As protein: CASSSTDTGYETQYF.